This is a list of T cell receptor beta chains from one sample in a study of cytomegalovirus exposure and HLA in healthy donors. Using immunoSEQ multiplex PCR, the repertoire was profiled, and TCRdb retains in-frame clones only, with some absent. This table has about 120,000 clones, 77% appearing once. What was sequenced was PBMCs. Receptor source: a man aged 35 to 55 in good health and CMV-seropositive. Both conserved end residues are part of each CDR3. The D gene is left open where the match is weak. A clone size is listed for some rows: how often the clone was seen (once, few, many), or a class if it is expanded.

>TRBV28|TRBD1|NA|TRBJ1-4
TGTGCCAGCAGCCAACAGGGGTTAAGTAATGAAAAACTGTTTTTT
CASSQQGLSNEKLFF
>TRBV5-1|TRBD2|NA|TRBJ2-1
TGCGCCAGCAGCTTGGCCAGAACCGGGACTAGCGGGGGGAATGAGCAGTTCTTC
CASSLARTGTSGGNEQFF
>TRBV12-5|NA|few|TRBJ1-5
TGTGCTAGTGCAGGGTTTAATCAGCCCCAGCATTTT
CASAGFNQPQHF
>TRBV2|TRBD2|NA|TRBJ2-7
TGTGCCAGCATGGGCGGGGGGGACTACGAGCAGTACTTC
CASMGGGDYEQYF
>TRBV2|TRBD1|NA|TRBJ2-7
TGTAGTGGGGACAGGGGGCGGGGGTACGAGCAGTACTTC
CSGDRGRGYEQYF
>TRBV6-4|NA|NA|TRBJ2-6
TGTGCCAGCAGTAATTCAGGGTTCTCTGGGGCCAACGTCCTGACTTTC
CASSNSGFSGANVLTF
>TRBV2|NA|NA|TRBJ2-7
TGTGCCAGCAGTGAGACAGCTCTAAAGGCCTACGAGCAGTACTTC
CASSETALKAYEQYF
>TRBV4-3|NA|NA|TRBJ2-3
TGCGCCAGCAGCCAACTAGCGCTTAGCACAGATACGCAGTATTTT
CASSQLALSTDTQYF
>TRBV29-1|TRBD1|NA|TRBJ1-2
TGCAGCGTTGAAGAAGGGACAGATGGCTACACCTTC
CSVEEGTDGYTF
>TRBV6-6|TRBD1|NA|TRBJ1-1
TGTGCCAGCAGTTTACAGGGGTCCACTGAAGCTTTCTTT
CASSLQGSTEAFF
>TRBV28|TRBD1|NA|TRBJ1-3
TGTGCCAGCAGTTTGGGACAGGGCGGTTGGGGTTATTTT
CASSLGQGGWGYF
>TRBV6-5|NA|NA|TRBJ1-2
TGTGCCAGCAGTTACTACCCCACGACAGCGAACTATGGCTACACCTTC
CASSYYPTTANYGYTF
>TRBV5-1|NA|once|TRBJ1-5
TGCGCCAGCAGCTTGGTAGGCGGGGATCAGCCCCAGCATTTT
CASSLVGGDQPQHF
>TRBV5-1|NA|NA|TRBJ2-5
TGCGCCAGCAGCTTGGCCGGGGTCAGCCAAGAGACCCAGTACTTC
CASSLAGVSQETQYF
>TRBV15|NA|NA|TRBJ1-5
TGTGCCACCAGCTCGGGCGGAGGGTTGAGCAATCAGCCCCAGCATTTT
CATSSGGGLSNQPQHF
>TRBV30|TRBD2|NA|TRBJ2-3
TGTGCCTGGAGCCGTAGCGGGGGGGCTGGAGTCCCAGATACGCAGTATTTT
CAWSRSGGAGVPDTQYF
>TRBV27|NA|few|TRBJ2-2
TGTGCCAGCAGTACCCGACAGCACACCGGGGAGCTGTTTTTT
CASSTRQHTGELFF
>TRBV5-1|NA|NA|TRBJ1-1
TGCGCCAGCAGCGCGGCGGGGCGCACTGAAGCTTTCTTT
CASSAAGRTEAFF
>TRBV2|TRBD1|NA|TRBJ1-5
TGTGCCAGCAGTGAATTTACAGGGGATCAGCCCCAGCATTTT
CASSEFTGDQPQHF
>TRBV30|NA|NA|TRBJ1-1
TGTGCCTGGAGTATCGACCAGGGTTCCACTGAAGCTTTCTTT
CAWSIDQGSTEAFF
>TRBV19|NA|NA|TRBJ1-1
TGTGCCAGTACCTCTCGGGGGAGGCCCACTGAAGCTTTCTTT
CASTSRGRPTEAFF
>TRBV6-6|TRBD1|once|TRBJ2-2
TGTGCCAGCTCCACCACAGGGGGCGCGGACACCGGGGAGCTGTTTTTT
CASSTTGGADTGELFF
>TRBV19|NA|once|TRBJ2-5
TGTGCCAGTAGTTCGTCCAGGGACTTTCAAGAGACCCAGTACTTC
CASSSSRDFQETQYF
>TRBV11-3|TRBD2|NA|TRBJ2-3
TGTGCCAGCAGCTCCCTGACTAGCGGGGGGACCACAGATACGCAGTATTTT
CASSSLTSGGTTDTQYF
>TRBV5-1|TRBD1|NA|TRBJ2-7
TGCGCCAGCAGCCGGGAGACAGGGGGTCGGGAGCAGTACTTC
CASSRETGGREQYF